These 29 T cell receptor beta chains were all obtained from the same sample, sequenced in a study of CD8+ T cells in alopecia areata (dated by TCRdb to the late 2010s). Library prep was done by the immunoSEQ multiplex PCR assay. RNA was extracted from all samples and reverse transcribed into cDNA as template for TCR sequencing. Held by TCRdb, this immuneACCESS table contains in-frame sequences only and omits some clones. Under half of the omission traces to an unresolved V gene where checked; the cause of the rest is unknown. Recorded for this sample are over 150,000 clones; 56% of them occurred a single time. The ten largest account for nearly 5% of the sample. The sequencing sample was made of CD8+ T cells sorted from blood. These receptors were collected from a human donor in good health.

The CDR3 coding sequence is TGTGCCAGCAGTTCCAGGGCCACTGAAGCTTTCTTT. Its translation is CASSSRATEAFF. The chain couples TRBV27 to TRBJ1-1; tentatively, D is TRBD1 (5 bases). Germline V gives CDR1 MNHEY, CDR2 SMNVEV (reference sequence). Trimming took off 4 bases at V and 4 bases at J, with 7 bases between the two ends. The CDR3 is 12 amino acids.

About this clone: Other nucleotide sequences in the sample specify the same CDR3. The V and J genes are TRBV25-1 and TRBJ1-2, with no clear D. Germline V gene lookup returns CDR1 MGHDK and CDR2 SYGVNS. The ends were cut back, 1 base at V and 7 bases at J, with 7 bases in the middle. The CDR3 has 12 residues. DNA of the CDR3: TGTGCCAGCAGTGAATCGAGGGTTGGCTACACCTTC. This encodes CASSESRVGYTF.

This sequence joins TRBV9 and TRBJ2-2; the match to TRBD1 covers 11 bases. J was trimmed by 7 bases and V by 0 bases; bases with no gene match: 8. This CDR3 contains 17 residues. The germline V gene encodes CDR1 SGDLS and CDR2 YYNGEE. CDR3 region: CASSVDGTGGIRGELFF. CDR3 nucleotides: TGTGCCAGCAGCGTAGATGGGACAGGGGGAATCCGCGGGGAGCTGTTTTTT.

In this sample, this clone turned up a few times. CDR3 coding DNA: TGTGCCAGCAGCATGCGGGACAGGGGATCGGAAGCCAAAAACATTCAGTACTTC. It yields the protein CASSMRDRGSEAKNIQYF. The chain combines TRBV21-1 with TRBJ2-4; TRBD1, the table's D call, was not compared with the DNA. TRBV21-1 has pseudogene status. The CDR3 contains 18 residues.

J is TRBJ2-1 and V is TRBV23-1; 12 bases fit TRBD2. TRBV23-1 is noted as an ORF with a role that remains uncertain. The CDR3 runs to 17 residues. V lost 6 bases and J lost 8; bases outside the gene matches: 14. This chain's CDR3 is CASSRKASGGASDEQFF. The CDR3 DNA is TGCGCCAGCAGCCGTAAAGCTAGCGGGGGGGCATCAGATGAGCAGTTCTTC.

This clone was detected only a few times. The chain links TRBV1 to TRBJ2-3; the table's D call TRBD2 went unverified against the DNA. TRBV1 is a known pseudogene. This CDR3 region has 16 residues. The CDR3 DNA reads TGCACCAGCAGCCACGAAGCGGGCCCGATCACAGATACGCAGTATTTT. Residues: CTSSHEAGPITDTQYF.

The chain couples TRBV4-1 to TRBJ2-7; D not certain. In germline, CDR1 is MGHRA, CDR2 YSYEKL. The V and J ends lost 4 bases and 4 bases respectively, with 11 bases between them. This CDR3 region has 13 residues. The CDR3 coding sequence is TGCGCCAGCAGCCCTCAGGACGCGTACGAGCAGTACTTC. This gives the protein CASSPQDAYEQYF.

V usage is TRBV4-1 and J usage is TRBJ2-5; D might be TRBD1 (5 bases). CDR1 is MGHRA, CDR2 YSYEKL, per germline. V was pared by 4 bases and J by 7 bases, with 10 bases between. This CDR3 spans 12 amino acids. Here the CDR3 DNA reads TGCGCCAGCAGCCCCCAAAGGGGGACCCAGTACTTC. Protein: CASSPQRGTQYF.

V gene TRBV30 combines with J gene TRBJ2-6; D not certain. Trimming removed 6 bases at V and 1 base at J, with 4 bases between. Germline V gene lookup returns CDR1 GTSNPN and CDR2 SVGIG (reference sequence). This CDR3 comprises 12 residues. CDR3 sequence reads: CACQSGANVLTF. CDR3 nucleotides: TGTGCCTGTCAATCTGGGGCCAACGTCCTGACTTTC. The complete variable domain, with remaining parts taken from reference TRBV30 and TRBJ2-6, reads SQTIHQWPATLVQPVGSPLSLECTVEGTSNPNLYWYRQAAGRGLQLLFYSVGIGQISSEVPQNLSASRPQDRQFILSSKKLLLSDSGFYLCACQSGANVLTFGAGSRLTVL.

This rearrangement joins TRBV7-9 to TRBJ1-2, with unresolved D. The ends were cut back, 3 bases at V and 0 bases at J, with 8 bases in the middle. Germline CDR1 SEHNR, CDR2 FQNEAQ (reference sequence). The CDR3 covers 14 residues. The CDR3 protein is CASSLPGSNYGYTF. In nucleotides, the CDR3 is TGTGCCAGCAGCTTGCCTGGTTCTAACTATGGCTACACCTTC.

The chain is built from TRBV2 and TRBJ2-7; TRBD1 is a possible D gene (5 bases). The length of the CDR3 is 12 residues. The V and J ends lost 7 bases and 6 bases respectively, with 13 bases between them. CDR1 and CDR2 (germline): SNHLY, FYNNEI. Here the CDR3 reads CASKSTEAEQYF. In nucleotides, the CDR3 is TGTGCCAGCAAATCGACAGAAGCCGAGCAGTACTTC.

This clone showed up just a few times. V is TRBV29-1 and J is TRBJ2-5; tentatively, D is TRBD1 (6 bases). Germline values: CDR1 SQVTM, CDR2 ANQGSEA. There are 15 residues in the CDR3. V lost 6 bases and J lost 5, with 22 bases in between. The CDR3 DNA sequence: TGCAGCGTCCGATTGGACAGCTCAAAGGGGGAGACCCAGTACTTC. Translation gives CSVRLDSSKGETQYF.

The rearrangement joins TRBV27 to TRBJ1-1; 10 bases map to TRBD1. From germline, CDR1 is MNHEY and CDR2 SMNVEV (reference sequence). V dropped 5 bases and J dropped 10; count of bases not matched to a gene: 7. The CDR3 spans 13 residues. The CDR3 nucleotides read TGTGCCAGCAGTCCGGGACAGGGGATAACAGCTTTCTTT. Its protein is CASSPGQGITAFF.

The rearrangement links TRBV4-1 to TRBJ1-2; no clear D gene. V lost 2 bases, J lost 7 bases, and 5 bases lay in between. Germline V gene data show CDR1 as MGHRA and CDR2 as YSYEKL. This CDR3 comprises 11 residues. CDR3 loop: CASSQTGGYTF. CDR3 in DNA: TGCGCCAGCAGCCAAACCGGTGGCTACACCTTC.

V and J are TRBV10-3 and TRBJ1-2, with D possibly matching TRBD1 (5 bases). This CDR3 region has 18 residues. Germline V gives CDR1 ENHRY, CDR2 SYGVKD. Trimming shortened V by 5 bases and J by 4 bases, and 26 bases separated the two germline ends. CDR3 DNA sequence: TGTGCCATCAGTTCTCCAGGGTCGTGGGGCGAAGGGATCTATGGCTACACCTTC. Protein: CAISSPGSWGEGIYGYTF.

This chain uses TRBV10-2 with TRBJ2-7; a possible D gene is TRBD1 (6 bases). Trimming took off 6 bases at V and 6 bases at J, with 9 bases between the two ends. The V gene's germline CDR1 is WSHSY and CDR2 SAAADI. The CDR3 is 11 residues long. The CDR3 DNA reads TGCGCCAGCAGACAAGGGGGCGAGCAGTACTTC. Protein product: CASRQGGEQYF.

This clone was observed a handful of times. CDR3: CASSPRTSGSTDTQYF. CDR3 sequence (DNA): TGTGCCAGCAGCCCCAGGACTAGCGGTAGCACAGATACGCAGTATTTT. The chain has TRBV7-9 and TRBJ2-3; 10 nucleotides agree with TRBD2. CDR1 is SEHNR, CDR2 FQNEAQ, per germline (reference sequence). V lost 5 bases to trimming and J lost 0 bases; unmatched junction nucleotides: 5. CDR3 length: 16 residues.

The chain couples TRBV29-1 to TRBJ1-1; D ambiguous. The germline gives CDR1 SQVTM, CDR2 ANQGSEA. V shed 7 bases and J shed 3 bases, with 12 bases lying between them. The CDR3 extends over 12 amino acids. The chain's CDR3 is CSGRRRDTEAFF. Written as DNA, the CDR3 is TGCAGCGGGCGCAGGCGGGACACTGAAGCTTTCTTT. Looking up the rest from reference TRBV29-1 and TRBJ1-1 gives the full variable domain: SAVISQKPSRDICQRGTSLTIQCQVDSQVTMMFWYRQQPGQSLTLIATANQGSEATYESGFVIDKFPISRPNLTFSTLTVSNMSPEDSSIYLCSGRRRDTEAFFGQGTRLTVV.

The chain is built from TRBV11-2 and TRBJ2-1; 9 bases agree with TRBD2. Germline CDR1 is SGHAT and CDR2 is FQNNGV. J lost 1 base, V lost 5 bases, and 3 bases had no gene match. The CDR3 is made up of 15 amino acids. In DNA, the CDR3 is TGTGCCAGCAGCCCAAGCGGGGGGTCCTACAATGAGCAGTTCTTC. Residues: CASSPSGGSYNEQFF.

This clone was counted only a few times. The genes are TRBV5-6 and TRBJ1-5; D may be TRBD1 (5 bases). V was trimmed by 3 bases and J by 3 bases, leaving 13 bases between them. The CDR3 totals 15 residues. Germline V lookup: CDR1 SGHDT, CDR2 YYEEEE. In DNA form, the CDR3 reads TGTGCCAGCAGCTGGGGCGGCGGAGACAATCAGCCCCAGCATTTT. It encodes CASSWGGGDNQPQHF.

The chain couples TRBV18 to TRBJ2-7; D is unclear. Germline CDR1 and CDR2: KGHSH and LQKENI. Trimming took 2 bases from V and 6 from J, leaving 14 bases between them. This CDR3 is built from 14 residues. CDR3 in DNA: TGTGCCAGCTCACCAGACCTAACTCCCTTCGAGCAGTACTTC. As protein: CASSPDLTPFEQYF.

The chain recombines TRBV6-5 with TRBJ2-2; D is undetermined. The CDR3 spans 15 residues. The V and J ends lost 5 bases and 4 bases respectively, with 14 bases between them. The germline CDR1 and CDR2 sequences are MNHEY and SVGAGI. CDR3 DNA sequence: TGTGCCAGCAGTCCCGGGCTTTCGTCCACCGGGGAGCTGTTTTTT. Its protein product is CASSPGLSSTGELFF.

This clone was observed a few times. CDR3 DNA sequence: TGTGCCAGCAGTCCCACGACTTACCTAAAAGAGACCCAGTACTTC. This sequence encodes CASSPTTYLKETQYF. The chain recombines TRBV6-5 with TRBJ2-5; D call uncertain. V gave up 5 bases and J gave up 3 bases, with 16 bases separating them. The CDR3 sequence is 15 residues long. CDR1 and CDR2 (germline): MNHEY, SVGAGI.

This clone showed up just a few times. The rearrangement uses TRBV29-1 and TRBJ1-1, with D possibly TRBD1 on 6 matching bases. CDR1 is SQVTM and CDR2 is ANQGSEA in the germline V gene. There are 12 residues in the CDR3. V was pared by 6 bases and J by 4 bases, with 12 bases between. The CDR3 sequence is CSVPQGTTEAFF. The CDR3 DNA reads TGCAGCGTCCCCCAGGGGACCACTGAAGCTTTCTTT.

This clone was detected only a few times. The chain couples TRBV30 to TRBJ1-2, with D unresolved. Trimming removed 2 bases at V and 8 bases at J, with 12 bases between. Germline V gene sequence: CDR1 GTSNPN, CDR2 SVGIG (reference sequence). The CDR3 length is 12 residues. CDR3 sequence (DNA): TGTGCCTGGAGTAAGGCAGTGGGGGGCTACACCTTC. It is translated as CAWSKAVGGYTF. The complete variable domain, with remaining parts taken from reference TRBV30 and TRBJ1-2, reads SQTIHQWPATLVQPVGSPLSLECTVEGTSNPNLYWYRQAAGRGLQLLFYSVGIGQISSEVPQNLSASRPQDRQFILSSKKLLLSDSGFYLCAWSKAVGGYTFGSGTRLTVV.

As DNA, the CDR3 is TGTGCCAGCAGCCCGGGACAGGGGGATGGCTACACCTTC. Translated, it gives CASSPGQGDGYTF. The chain has TRBV7-9 and TRBJ1-2, with TRBD1 matching 11 bases. Germline CDR1 is SEHNR and CDR2 is FQNEAQ (reference sequence). The length of the CDR3 is 13 residues. The ends lost 5 bases at V and 6 bases at J; junction bases unmatched: 2.

The V call is TRBV29-1, the J call TRBJ2-2; the D gene could be TRBD1 or TRBD2 (6 bases each). Trimming left V 6 bases short and J 7 bases short, with 24 bases between. The CDR3 spans 16 residues. Per germline, CDR1 SQVTM and CDR2 ANQGSEA. The CDR3 region has the DNA TGCAGCGTCAGGTGGGGGGCCCCACTGGAAGACGGGGAGCTGTTTTTT. The encoded protein is CSVRWGAPLEDGELFF.

This chain connects TRBV5-1 to TRBJ2-5, with 10 nucleotides matching TRBD1. The CDR3 has 14 residues. Germline CDR1 is SGHRS and CDR2 is YFSETQ. J gave up 2 bases and V 4 bases, and 2 bases lay outside the gene matches. The CDR3: CASSLGQGQETQYF. The CDR3 DNA sequence: TGCGCCAGCAGCCTGGGACAGGGGCAAGAGACCCAGTACTTC.

This clone was seen a few times. This chain joins TRBV6-1 and TRBJ1-1, with unresolved D. V lost 4 bases and J 5 bases, leaving 8 bases between the germline ends. Germline lookup yields CDR1 MNHNS and CDR2 SASEGT. The CDR3 consists of 12 residues. As DNA, the CDR3 is TGTGCCAGCAGTGCCCGAGCTACTGAAGCTTTCTTT. It yields the protein CASSARATEAFF.